Included here is one T cell receptor beta chain sequence, with context. The target antigen is unknown. The sample is drawn from a study of vaccination effects on CD4 cells after COVID-19. At the level of the study: At 16 days and at one week before vaccination, samples were given by two convalescent patients.

Antigen-specific CD4+ T cells were first expanded with viral peptide pools by the ViraFEST assay and only then sequenced. Isolating CD4+ T cells followed approximately 9 days of culture. Infection dated between March and December 2020, before the Alpha, Beta and Delta variants reached the United States. It was on days 3 and 7 that half the medium was replaced with IL-2 medium. Repertoires were generated with immunoSEQ multiplex PCR, while TCRdb's copy carries only in-frame clones and drops some. The sample consists of approximately 40,000 clones, around 73% of them appearing once. The material sequenced was CD4+ T cells from PBMCs cultured with a peptide pool, taken before COVID-19 vaccination. This clonotype originated in a human donor who had a prior SARS-CoV-2 infection.

The CDR3 loop reads CASRASGTYTDTQYF. The DNA of the CDR3 is TGCGCCAGCAGAGCAAGCGGGACTTACACAGATACGCAGTATTTT. V gene TRBV10-1 combines with J gene TRBJ2-3, with 7 nucleotides matching TRBD2. Looked up from germline, CDR1 is WNHNN and CDR2 is SYGVQD (reference sequence). The CDR3 is 15 residues long. Trimming at V came to 6 bases and at J to 2 bases, leaving 8 bases not matched to a gene.